This TCR beta chain was sequenced in a study of blood T cell repertoires in COVID-19. The wider study: Material from acute and convalescent COVID-19 was sourced from the United States, Italy and Spain. PBMCs, B-cell-depleted T cells, or T cells provided the cDNA or gDNA that made up the material.

This clone was seen just once. Authors' data handling: Reference gene primer amplification gave nucleated cell count estimates. The method was immunoSEQ multiplex PCR; TCRdb's version includes in-frame clones alone and lacks a portion of them. Clonal size and the V and J genes are those of that table, whereas D and trimming came from the DNA. Altogether roughly 500,000 clones are present, 70% to 90% being singletons, with the ten largest covering about 3%. J was trimmed by 1 base and V by 5 bases; bases with no gene match: 7. Germline V lookup: CDR1 SEHNR, CDR2 FQNEAQ (reference sequence). The CDR3 runs to 15 residues.

The sample consisted of peripheral blood. The chain carries TRBV7-9 and TRBJ1-2; TRBD1 matches at 7 bases. The receptor comes from a human donor in a cohort sampled during active COVID-19. As DNA, the CDR3 is TGTGCCAGCAGCCGAGGGACAGTTGTTAACTATGGCTACACCTTC. Translated: CASSRGTVVNYGYTF.